This is a list of T cell receptor beta chains from one sample in a study of identical twins. TCRdb re-called the 5' RACE reads with MiXCR, one entry per CDR3 protein. This sample yields 250,000 to 300,000 distinct CDR3 sequences, of which about 8% are seen a single time; roughly 3% belongs to the top ten. These data also formed part of another study, on yellow fever vaccine responses in identical twins.

Sequenced material: CD8+ T cells sorted from blood. These receptors were obtained from a woman aged 18-29 years in good health. Each CDR3 is given with its conserved first and last residue. Fields, in order: CDR3 protein, CDR3 DNA, V gene, clone size, J gene, D gene. A D gene is named only where the DNA matches it firmly. Size is omitted from some rows. Given values are once, few, many or a class for expanded clones.

CDR3: CASSQEASGGPETQYF
DNA: TGTGCCAGCAGCCAAGAAGCTAGCGGGGGCCCGGAGACCCAGTACTTC
V: TRBV4-2
size: many
J: TRBJ2-5
D: TRBD2

CDR3: CASSLPPGAGEAFF
DNA: TGTGCCAGCAGCTTACCGCCGGGCGCGGGGGAAGCTTTCTTT
V: TRBV11-2
size: few
J: TRBJ1-1
D: -

CDR3: CASFLIPGDPKETQYF
DNA: TGTGCCAGCTTCCTCATACCAGGGGATCCCAAAGAGACCCAGTACTTC
V: TRBV7-9
size: many
J: TRBJ2-5
D: -

CDR3: CASSVLSTDTQYF
DNA: TGTGCCAGCAGTGTCCTCTCCACAGATACGCAGTATTTT
V: TRBV25-1
size: few
J: TRBJ2-3
D: -

CDR3: CASSYSMRGLYNEQFF
DNA: TGTGCCAGCAGTTACTCCATGCGGGGGCTCTACAATGAGCAGTTCTTC
V: TRBV6-5
size: -
J: TRBJ2-1
D: -

CDR3: CASTRESYEQYF
DNA: TGTGCCAGCACTCGCGAATCCTACGAGCAGTACTTC
V: TRBV5-6
size: few
J: TRBJ2-7
D: -

CDR3: CASSMGDSTFFYEQYF
DNA: TGTGCCAGCAGTATGGGGGACAGTACTTTTTTCTACGAGCAGTACTTC
V: TRBV6-1
size: many
J: TRBJ2-7
D: TRBD1

CDR3: CASSKGTSGISTDTQYF
DNA: TGTGCCAGCAGTAAAGGGACTAGCGGGATTTCCACAGATACGCAGTATTTT
V: TRBV6-9
size: few
J: TRBJ2-3
D: TRBD2

CDR3: CASSQAVRGYPYEQYF
DNA: TGCGCCAGCAGCCAAGCAGTACGGGGGTACCCCTACGAGCAGTACTTC
V: TRBV4-3
size: many
J: TRBJ2-7
D: -

CDR3: CATSDLGLAGGPSPETQYF
DNA: TGTGCCACCAGTGATTTAGGACTAGCGGGAGGGCCAAGTCCTGAGACCCAGTACTTC
V: TRBV24-1
size: many
J: TRBJ2-5
D: TRBD2

CDR3: CASSHRVHEQYF
DNA: TGTGCCAGCAGCCACAGGGTCCACGAGCAGTACTTC
V: TRBV11-2
size: -
J: TRBJ2-7
D: -

CDR3: CASQGTSASYEQYF
DNA: TGTGCCAGCCAGGGGACTAGCGCCTCCTACGAGCAGTACTTC
V: TRBV2
size: few
J: TRBJ2-7
D: TRBD2

CDR3: CSARVLGQPRMVQETQYF
DNA: TGCAGTGCTAGAGTCCTGGGACAGCCAAGAATGGTACAAGAGACCCAGTACTTC
V: TRBV20-1
size: many
J: TRBJ2-5
D: TRBD1

CDR3: CASSDSTGTGGYTGELFF
DNA: TGTGCCAGCAGTGACTCTACTGGGACAGGGGGCTACACCGGGGAGCTGTTTTTT
V: TRBV6-4
size: -
J: TRBJ2-2
D: TRBD1

CDR3: CASSEQGAAEAFF
DNA: TGTGCCAGCAGTGAGCAGGGGGCCGCTGAAGCTTTCTTT
V: TRBV25-1
size: -
J: TRBJ1-1
D: TRBD1

CDR3: CASSLSIAGNEQFF
DNA: TGTGCCAGCAGCTTAAGTATAGCGGGAAATGAGCAGTTCTTC
V: TRBV7-9
size: many
J: TRBJ2-1
D: TRBD2

CDR3: CASSSRGGEYNEQFF
DNA: TGTGCCAGCAGCTCCCGAGGGGGGGAATACAATGAGCAGTTCTTC
V: TRBV7-9
size: -
J: TRBJ2-1
D: -

CDR3: CAISESGQFSYNEQFF
DNA: TGTGCCATCAGTGAGTCAGGGCAGTTTTCCTACAATGAGCAGTTCTTC
V: TRBV10-3
size: few
J: TRBJ2-1
D: -

CDR3: CSARPRSIYEQYF
DNA: TGCAGTGCTAGACCCCGTTCCATCTACGAGCAGTACTTC
V: TRBV20-1
size: -
J: TRBJ2-7
D: -

CDR3: CASSFRDSSRETQYF
DNA: TGTGCCAGCAGTTTCCGGGACAGCTCTCGGGAGACCCAGTACTTC
V: TRBV7-9
size: many
J: TRBJ2-5
D: TRBD1

CDR3: CASSLVGSSYNEQFF
DNA: TGTGCCAGCAGTTTAGTCGGGTCATCCTACAATGAGCAGTTCTTC
V: TRBV5-6
size: many
J: TRBJ2-1
D: -

CDR3: CASSLINTGELFF
DNA: TGTGCCAGCAGCTTAATCAACACCGGGGAGCTGTTTTTT
V: TRBV7-6
size: -
J: TRBJ2-2
D: -

CDR3: CASSLAVRGGELFF
DNA: TGTGCCAGCAGTTTGGCCGTCAGGGGCGGGGAGCTGTTTTTT
V: TRBV12-3/TRBV12-4
size: many
J: TRBJ2-2
D: -

CDR3: CASSWPQSLNGTGSYNEQFF
DNA: TGTGCCAGCAGCTGGCCTCAATCGCTAAACGGGACAGGGTCCTACAATGAGCAGTTCTTC
V: TRBV11-1
size: -
J: TRBJ2-1
D: TRBD1

CDR3: CSVDQGAAYEQYF
DNA: TGCAGCGTTGACCAGGGGGCGGCCTACGAGCAGTACTTC
V: TRBV29-1
size: many
J: TRBJ2-7
D: TRBD1

CDR3: CSAITELKPYEQYF
DNA: TGCAGTGCCATCACTGAGCTGAAACCCTACGAGCAGTACTTC
V: TRBV20-1
size: -
J: TRBJ2-7
D: -

CDR3: CASSSDGNQPQHF
DNA: TGTGCCAGCAGCTCGGACGGCAATCAGCCCCAGCATTTT
V: TRBV5-5
size: -
J: TRBJ1-5
D: -

CDR3: CASTPERDHQNIQYF
DNA: TGTGCCAGCACCCCCGAGAGGGACCATCAAAACATTCAGTACTTC
V: TRBV25-1
size: many
J: TRBJ2-4
D: -

CDR3: CASSLVPAEGYEQFF
DNA: TGTGCCAGCAGCTTAGTTCCGGCGGAGGGGTATGAGCAGTTCTTC
V: TRBV7-2
size: many
J: TRBJ2-1
D: -

CDR3: CSVEGDGRFSYEQYF
DNA: TGCAGCGTTGAAGGGGATGGGCGTTTTTCCTACGAGCAGTACTTC
V: TRBV29-1
size: few
J: TRBJ2-7
D: -

CDR3: CASAPGAYNEQFF
DNA: TGTGCCAGCGCCCCCGGGGCGTACAATGAGCAGTTCTTC
V: TRBV7-2
size: few
J: TRBJ2-1
D: -

CDR3: CASSPRGSTYEQYF
DNA: TGTGCCAGCAGCCCCCGGGGCTCCACCTACGAGCAGTACTTC
V: TRBV12-3/TRBV12-4
size: many
J: TRBJ2-7
D: -

CDR3: CASSPRLVAAADTQYF
DNA: TGCGCCAGCAGCCCTCGACTAGTAGCGGCGGCAGATACGCAGTATTTT
V: TRBV4-3
size: -
J: TRBJ2-3
D: -

CDR3: CASSPGAVSASYNEQFF
DNA: TGTGCCAGCTCACCAGGAGCGGTGTCAGCCTCCTACAATGAGCAGTTCTTC
V: TRBV18
size: -
J: TRBJ2-1
D: -

CDR3: CSARGDGDEKLFF
DNA: TGCAGTGCTAGAGGGGACGGTGATGAAAAACTGTTTTTT
V: TRBV20-1
size: -
J: TRBJ1-4
D: -

CDR3: CATSDFGTENTGELFF
DNA: TGTGCCACCAGTGATTTTGGGACAGAAAACACCGGGGAGCTGTTTTTT
V: TRBV24-1
size: many
J: TRBJ2-2
D: TRBD1

CDR3: CASSDNYGYTF
DNA: TGCGCCAGCAGTGACAACTATGGCTACACCTTC
V: TRBV10-1
size: many
J: TRBJ1-2
D: -

CDR3: CASSQDRSGAGNEQFF
DNA: TGTGCCAGCAGCCAAGATCGGAGCGGCGCGGGCAATGAGCAGTTCTTC
V: TRBV14
size: -
J: TRBJ2-1
D: -

CDR3: CASSFVEAGGRNTEAFF
DNA: TGTGCCAGCAGCTTTGTTGAGGCGGGCGGCAGGAACACTGAAGCTTTCTTT
V: TRBV7-9
size: many
J: TRBJ1-1
D: -

CDR3: CSVEEWLQGLADGTDTQYF
DNA: TGCAGCGTTGAGGAGTGGTTACAGGGACTAGCGGACGGCACAGATACGCAGTATTTT
V: TRBV29-1
size: many
J: TRBJ2-3
D: TRBD2

CDR3: CASSLAPGNYGYTF
DNA: TGTGCCAGCAGCTTAGCACCTGGGAACTATGGCTACACCTTC
V: TRBV11-2
size: many
J: TRBJ1-2
D: -

CDR3: CASRQDIYNEQFF
DNA: TGTGCCAGCAGACAGGACATCTACAATGAGCAGTTCTTC
V: TRBV7-2
size: few
J: TRBJ2-1
D: -

CDR3: CATSRVGGQETQYF
DNA: TGTGCCACCAGCAGAGTTGGAGGCCAAGAGACCCAGTACTTC
V: TRBV15
size: few
J: TRBJ2-5
D: -

CDR3: CASSLGTSGSHADTQYF
DNA: TGTGCCAGCAGTTTAGGGACTAGCGGGAGTCACGCAGATACGCAGTATTTT
V: TRBV27
size: few
J: TRBJ2-3
D: TRBD2

CDR3: CASSLGTGTSYEQYF
DNA: TGTGCCAGCAGTTTAGGCACAGGGACCTCCTACGAGCAGTACTTC
V: TRBV27
size: -
J: TRBJ2-7
D: -

CDR3: CASSPWTAAYEQYF
DNA: TGTGCCAGCAGCCCCTGGACTGCCGCCTACGAGCAGTACTTC
V: TRBV7-2
size: -
J: TRBJ2-7
D: -

CDR3: CASSFRGSPYEQYF
DNA: TGTGCCAGCAGCTTTAGGGGGTCCCCCTACGAGCAGTACTTC
V: TRBV7-9
size: many
J: TRBJ2-7
D: -

CDR3: CASSPRTETQYF
DNA: TGTGCCAGCAGCCCTCGGACGGAGACCCAGTACTTC
V: TRBV7-8
size: many
J: TRBJ2-5
D: -